This T cell receptor beta chain was identified in a study of cytomegalovirus exposure and HLA in healthy donors. On this clone: Its target is not known.

The PCR ran on 60 Vbeta and 13 Jbeta primers. Clones were sequenced by immunoSEQ multiplex PCR, and TCRdb holds only the in-frame ones, with some missing. The sample consists of approximately 220,000 clones, 75% to 80% of them appearing once. Findings and caveats of the study: Productive status was seen about 90% or about 30% of the time for most TCR beta V segments in an earlier analysis.

CDR3 length: 13 residues. The junction had 5 bases not matched to a gene; V was cut back by 8 bases and J by 5 bases. In germline, CDR1 is MGHDK, CDR2 SYGVNS. Source material: PBMCs. The V call is TRBV25-1, the J call TRBJ2-7; 11 nucleotides align to TRBD1. The receptor comes from a male donor in good health and CMV-seronegative. CDR3 nucleotide sequence: TGTGCCAGCCGGGACAGGGGGTTGAACGAGCAGTACTTC. This encodes CASRDRGLNEQYF.